The text below deals with one TCR beta chain. These data belong to a study of blood T cell repertoires in COVID-19. Study-wide context: COVID-19 samples, acute and convalescent, were from the United States, Italy and Spain. PBMCs, B-cell-depleted T cells, or T cells were the source of the cDNA or gDNA that made up the material.

The V gene end was trimmed by 2 bases and the J gene end by 4 bases; junction bases not matched to a gene: 6. The CDR3 loop spans 16 amino acids. Germline CDR1 KGHSH, CDR2 LQKENI. Per the original data handling: Nucleated cell number was recorded as an estimate derived from reference gene primer amplification. Sequencing was performed with immunoSEQ multiplex PCR; in TCRdb, only in-frame clones are kept and a portion is missing. The V and J calls and clone size come from that table; D and trimming were worked out from the DNA. The repertoire holds 25,000 to 30,000 clones, with 80% to 90% as singletons.

Sequencing was performed on peripheral blood. The clonotype was recovered from a woman of 80 years or more with COVID-19, enrolled during active disease. The chain carries TRBV18 and TRBJ2-7, with TRBD2 matching 12 bases. The CDR3 is CASSPITTSGGYEQYF. For the CDR3, the DNA is TGTGCCAGCTCACCAATAACGACTAGCGGGGGTTACGAGCAGTACTTC.